Below, one T cell receptor (beta chain) is given with its context. It was with a sample-barcoded 5' primer and a J-beta primer mix that a second PCR of roughly 7 to 12 cycles was run. TCRdb recomputed calls from the 5' RACE reads with MiXCR, one row per CDR3 protein. The sample carries around 1,600,000 distinct CDR3 sequences, approximately 43% recorded once. The data belong to a study of blood T cells in healthy people across ages. The CDR3 has 15 residues. V shed 3 bases and J shed 3 bases, with 12 bases lying between them. Germline-derived CDR1 and CDR2 are SGHTA and FQGNSA. The sequencing input was blood. This sequence joins TRBV7-2 and TRBJ1-5; no definite D call. The TCR originated in a woman in her late teens or twenties in good health. The CDR3 sequence is CASSFGQFTNQPQHF. The CDR3 DNA follows: TGTGCCAGCAGCTTTGGGCAGTTTACCAATCAGCCCCAGCATTTT. Full variable domain (missing parts from reference TRBV7-2 and TRBJ1-5): GAGVSQSPSNKVTEKGKDVELRCDPISGHTALYWYRQSLGQGLEFLIYFQGNSAPDKSGLPSDRFSAERTGGSVSTLTIQRTQQEDSAVYLCASSFGQFTNQPQHFGDGTRLSIL.